These 18 T cell receptor beta chains were sequenced from one sample in a study of Ad26.COV2.S vaccination and SARS-CoV-2 variants. Some clones are missing from TCRdb's copy, which holds only in-frame ones; the method was immunoSEQ multiplex PCR. The sample has under 400,000 clones, roughly 87% seen once. Treatment of the sample: around 19 received Ad26.COV2.S at low or high dose, single or two shots; roughly five received placebo; per-sample allocation not given. The samples were gathered on day 63 after the first injection of vaccine or placebo. This sample comprised peripheral blood, obtained in a trial of Ad26.COV2.S vaccine versus placebo. These receptors all come from a person aged 18-60 years who received the Ad26.COV2.S COVID-19 vaccine or a placebo.

This chain uses TRBV21-1 with TRBJ1-5; TRBD1 was called by the table and not checked on the DNA. TRBV21-1 is tagged as a pseudogene. The CDR3 length is 14 residues. The CDR3 reads CASSRLGADQPQHF. CDR3 DNA sequence: TGTGCCAGCAGCCGCTTGGGGGCGGATCAGCCCCAGCATTTT.

The chain is built from TRBV30 and TRBJ2-7, with D unclear. The CDR3 runs 15 residues. The germline V gene encodes CDR1 GTSNPN and CDR2 SVGIG (reference sequence). Between the trimmed V and J ends, which lost 0 bases and 4 bases, there was a span of 16 bases. As DNA, the CDR3 is TGTGCCTGGAGTGTGAGGCCAGTCTCTTCGTACGAGCAGTACTTC. It is translated as CAWSVRPVSSYEQYF.

The J gene is TRBJ1-2, the V gene TRBV5-6; D is possibly TRBD1 (5 bases). Germline V gives CDR1 SGHDT, CDR2 YYEEEE. CDR3 size: 15 residues. The V and J ends lost 4 bases and 3 bases respectively, with 16 bases between them. Here the CDR3 DNA reads TGTGCCAGCAGCGGCGGACGGAAAGGGGACTATGGCTACACCTTC. Its translation: CASSGGRKGDYGYTF.

V is TRBV6-5 and J is TRBJ2-1; D assignment may be TRBD1 or TRBD2 (6 bases each). The length of the CDR3 is 14 residues. Trimming removed 4 bases at V and 4 bases at J, with 11 bases between. CDR1 MNHEY and CDR2 SVGAGI come from the germline V gene. The CDR3 protein is CASSSGAGYNEQFF. CDR3 DNA sequence: TGTGCCAGCAGTTCGGGGGCGGGGTACAATGAGCAGTTCTTC.

This clone was recorded only once. The CDR3 DNA sequence: TGTGCCAGCAGTACCTCTCGGCCTGGCACTGAAGCTTTCTTT. Protein product: CASSTSRPGTEAFF. The chain is built from TRBV6-5 and TRBJ1-1, with no clear D. Germline-derived CDR1 and CDR2 are MNHEY and SVGAGI. This CDR3 is built from 14 residues. Trimming took 5 bases from V and 4 from J, leaving 14 bases between them.

V usage is TRBV3-1 (or the pseudogene TRBV3-2) and J usage is TRBJ2-7, with TRBD2 matching over 8 bases. The CDR3 runs 17 residues. Looked up from germline, CDR1 is LGHDT and CDR2 is YNNKEL (reference sequence). J gave up 4 bases and V 1 base, and 12 bases lay outside the gene matches. The CDR3 DNA reads as TGTGCCAGCAGCCAAGTGTTGCGGGGGGCCCGGGGGTACGAGCAGTACTTC. It is translated as CASSQVLRGARGYEQYF.

The chain links TRBV6-6 to TRBJ1-6; D might be TRBD1 (6 bases). V lost 0 bases to trimming and J lost 6 bases, with 12 bases between them. Per germline, CDR1 MNHNY and CDR2 SVGAGI (reference sequence). This CDR3 has 16 residues. The CDR3 DNA follows: TGTGCCAGCAGTTACTCGGGTGGACAGAGTAATTCACCCCTCCACTTT. Encoded protein: CASSYSGGQSNSPLHF.

The rearrangement links TRBV6-4 to TRBJ2-2, with D possibly TRBD1 on 5 matching bases. Trimming removed 0 bases at V and 4 bases at J, with 9 bases between. This CDR3 is built from 15 residues. Per germline, CDR1 MRHNA and CDR2 SNTAGT. CDR3 amino acids: CASSDSGAPTGELFF. In DNA, the CDR3 is TGTGCCAGCAGTGACTCAGGGGCTCCCACCGGGGAGCTGTTTTTT.

This clone has a handful of counts. The DNA for the CDR3 is TGTGCCAGCAGCTTGCAGGCTTTTCAGCCCCAGCATTTT. It specifies CASSLQAFQPQHF. V usage is TRBV7-9 and J usage is TRBJ1-5; D is undetermined. V was clipped by 3 bases and J by 6 bases, with 9 bases between them. Germline V gene data show CDR1 as SEHNR and CDR2 as FQNEAQ (reference sequence). CDR3 length: 13 residues.

CDR3 loop: CASSLTFTSGGAKQFF. Written as DNA, the CDR3 is TGTGCCAGCAGCTTAACGTTTACTAGCGGGGGTGCGAAGCAGTTCTTC. V usage is TRBV7-3 and J usage is TRBJ2-1; TRBD2 matches 11 bases. This CDR3 contains 16 residues. V trimming: 0 bases; J trimming: 11 bases; junction bases outside the gene matches: 9. Germline values: CDR1 SGHTA, CDR2 FQGTGA.

The rearrangement joins TRBV7-2 to TRBJ1-2, with 8 bases that match TRBD1. Germline V CDR1 and CDR2: SGHTA, FQGNSA. V shed 6 bases and J 6 bases; nucleotides not matched to a gene: 9. This CDR3 region has 14 residues. CDR3 loop: CASSPRGLSDGYTF. The CDR3 coding sequence is TGTGCCAGCAGTCCCAGGGGGCTCTCTGATGGCTACACCTTC.

The V gene is TRBV24-1, the J gene TRBJ2-5, with D perhaps matching TRBD2 (5 bases). The CDR3 totals 15 residues. Germline V CDR1 and CDR2: KGHDR, SFDVKD. V lost 2 bases, J lost 4 bases, and 13 bases lay in between. This CDR3 is CATSDSRGSRETQYF. CDR3 sequence (DNA): TGTGCCACCAGTGATTCCCGGGGTAGCAGAGAGACCCAGTACTTC.

The rearrangement links TRBV9 to TRBJ1-1; possible D gene TRBD1, 5 bases. This CDR3 has 13 amino acids. Germline assignment: CDR1 SGDLS and CDR2 YYNGEE. Trimming took 7 bases from V and 1 from J, leaving 11 bases between them. CDR3 residues: CASAQTANTEAFF. The CDR3, as DNA: TGTGCCAGCGCCCAGACAGCGAACACTGAAGCTTTCTTT.

The chain has TRBV7-8 and TRBJ2-5; 12 bases line up with TRBD2. V was clipped by 4 bases and J by 5 bases; unmatched bases: 8. The CDR3 covers 16 residues. Germline V gene lookup returns CDR1 SGHVS and CDR2 FQNEAQ. The CDR3 spells CASSSTILAGGETQYF. In nucleotides, the CDR3 is TGTGCCAGCAGCTCGACCATTCTAGCGGGGGGGGAGACCCAGTACTTC.

The gene calls are TRBV6-5 and TRBJ2-1; D not certain. The ends were cut back, 0 bases at V and 5 bases at J, with 14 bases in the middle. The germline gives CDR1 MNHEY, CDR2 SVGAGI. This CDR3 is built from 16 residues. The CDR3 DNA is TGTGCCAGCAGTTACTCCTACTCCCCGGATCACAATGAGCAGTTCTTC. Encoded protein: CASSYSYSPDHNEQFF.

This sequence joins TRBV5-6 and TRBJ2-2, with D uncertain. V lost 8 bases, J lost 1 base, and 12 bases lay in between. CDR1 is SGHDT and CDR2 is YYEEEE in the germline V gene. The CDR3 loop spans 14 amino acids. CDR3 protein: CASHTSLNTGELFF. The CDR3 DNA reads TGTGCCAGTCACACAAGCCTGAACACCGGGGAGCTGTTTTTT.

The chain joins TRBV4-3 to TRBJ2-1; D possibly corresponds to TRBD2 (6 bases). Trimming removed 1 base from V and 7 bases from J, with 14 bases in between. Germline values: CDR1 LGHNA, CDR2 YSLEER. This CDR3 has 15 residues. The CDR3 bases are TGCGCCAGCAGCCAAGGGAGGGTAGACCATAATGAGCAGTTCTTC. Translated, it gives CASSQGRVDHNEQFF.

The rearrangement links TRBV6-4 to TRBJ1-1, with 8 nucleotides matching TRBD1. Unmatched junction bases numbered 4, after V lost 2 bases and J lost 5 bases. From germline, CDR1 is MRHNA and CDR2 SNTAGT. This CDR3 region has 14 residues. The CDR3 spells CASSDGQGGTEAFF. CDR3 DNA: TGTGCCAGCAGTGACGGACAGGGTGGGACTGAAGCTTTCTTT.